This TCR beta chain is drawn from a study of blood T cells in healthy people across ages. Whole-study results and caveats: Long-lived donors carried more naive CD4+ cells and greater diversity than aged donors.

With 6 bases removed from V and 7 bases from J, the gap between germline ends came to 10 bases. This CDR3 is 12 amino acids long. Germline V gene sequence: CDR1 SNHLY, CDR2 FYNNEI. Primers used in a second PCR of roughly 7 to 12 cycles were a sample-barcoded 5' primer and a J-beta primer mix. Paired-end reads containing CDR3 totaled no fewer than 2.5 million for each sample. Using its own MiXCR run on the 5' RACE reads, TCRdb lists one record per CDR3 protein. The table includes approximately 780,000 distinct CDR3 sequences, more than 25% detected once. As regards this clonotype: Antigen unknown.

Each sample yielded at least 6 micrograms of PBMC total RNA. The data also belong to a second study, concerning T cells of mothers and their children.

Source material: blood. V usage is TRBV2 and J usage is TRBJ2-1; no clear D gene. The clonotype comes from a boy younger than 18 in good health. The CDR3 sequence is CASSVRANEQFF. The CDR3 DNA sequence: TGTGCCAGCAGCGTTAGGGCGAATGAGCAGTTCTTC. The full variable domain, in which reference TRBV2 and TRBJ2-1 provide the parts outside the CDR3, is EPEVTQTPSHQVTQMGQEVILRCVPISNHLYFYWYRQILGQKVEFLVSFYNNEISEKSEIFDDQFSVERPDGSNFTLKIRSTKLEDSAMYFCASSVRANEQFFGPGTRLTVL.